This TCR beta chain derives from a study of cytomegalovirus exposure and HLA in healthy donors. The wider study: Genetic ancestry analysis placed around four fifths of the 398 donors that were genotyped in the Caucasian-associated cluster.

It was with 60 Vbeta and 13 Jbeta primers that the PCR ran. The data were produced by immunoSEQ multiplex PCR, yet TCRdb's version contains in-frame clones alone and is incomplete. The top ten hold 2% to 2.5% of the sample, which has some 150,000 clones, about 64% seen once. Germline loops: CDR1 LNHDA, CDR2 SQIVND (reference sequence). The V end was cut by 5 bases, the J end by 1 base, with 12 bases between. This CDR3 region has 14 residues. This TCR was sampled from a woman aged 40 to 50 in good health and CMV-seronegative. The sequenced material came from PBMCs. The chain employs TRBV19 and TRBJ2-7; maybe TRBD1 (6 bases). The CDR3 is CASSLKQGSYEQYF. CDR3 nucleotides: TGTGCCAGTAGTTTGAAACAGGGTTCCTACGAGCAGTACTTC.